These 25 T cell receptor beta chains were all obtained from the same sample, sequenced in a study of cytotoxic CD8 clonotypes in ibrutinib-treated CLL. Produced via immunoSEQ multiplex PCR; TCRdb's table is partial and in-frame only. The sample yields fewer than 90,000 clones, 70% to 90% seen once. The source was PBMCs, collected before ibrutinib treatment. All receptors derive from a human donor with chronic lymphocytic leukemia.

The CDR3: CASSRGTSKETQYF. CDR3 coding DNA: TGCGCCAGCAGCCGAGGGACTAGCAAAGAGACCCAGTACTTC. The chain combines TRBV4-1 with TRBJ2-5, with 9 bases aligning to TRBD2. Germline V CDR1 and CDR2: MGHRA, YSYEKL. V shed 4 bases, J shed 3 bases, and the junction held 3 bases outside the gene matches. This CDR3 region has 14 residues.

The rearrangement joins TRBV14 to TRBJ1-2; D gene ambiguous. Trimming took 4 bases from V and 6 from J, leaving 12 bases between them. The germline gives CDR1 SGHDN, CDR2 FVKESK. The CDR3 loop spans 13 amino acids. The CDR3 nucleotides read TGTGCCAGCAGCCTGACCGGAGTCGATGGCTACACCTTC. Translating gives CASSLTGVDGYTF.

The chain recombines TRBV19 with TRBJ1-1, with a weak D call TRBD1 (6 bases). The CDR3 extends over 15 amino acids. The V gene lost 6 bases and the J gene lost 1 base, with 15 bases spanning the gap. CDR1 is LNHDA, CDR2 SQIVND, per germline (reference sequence). This CDR3 is CASSPSGHWNTEAFF. The DNA of the CDR3 is TGTGCCAGTAGCCCCTCGGGACACTGGAACACTGAAGCTTTCTTT. Looking up the rest from reference TRBV19 and TRBJ1-1 gives the full variable domain: DGGITQSPKYLFRKEGQNVTLSCEQNLNHDAMYWYRQDPGQGLRLIYYSQIVNDFQKGDIAEGYSVSREKKESFPLTVTSAQKNPTAFYLCASSPSGHWNTEAFFGQGTRLTVV.

This chain uses TRBV5-6 with TRBJ2-7, with 9 positions matching TRBD1. The CDR3 runs to 19 residues. V shed 3 bases and J 2 bases; nucleotides not matched to a gene: 18. CDR1 is SGHDT, CDR2 YYEEEE, per germline. The CDR3 DNA sequence: TGTGCCAGCAGCTCGTGGTCCCGGGACAGGGCCTTCGGGGCCTACGAGCAGTACTTC. Translated: CASSSWSRDRAFGAYEQYF. Full variable domain (outside the CDR3, taken from reference TRBV5-6 and TRBJ2-7): DAGVTQSPTHLIKTRGQQVTLRCSPKSGHDTVSWYQQALGQGPQFIFQYYEEEERQRGNFPDRFSGHQFPNYSSELNVNALLLGDSALYLCASSSWSRDRAFGAYEQYFGPGTRLTVT.

This clone was counted between two and nine times. The gene calls are TRBV21-1 and TRBJ2-1. TRBV21-1 is a pseudogene locus. CDR3 length: 17 amino acids. For the CDR3, the DNA is TGTGCCAGCAGCAATTGGGCCCTCCACTCCTCCGACTATGAGCAGTTCTTC. Translating gives CASSNWALHSSDYEQFF.

A single count supports this clone. This chain connects TRBV7-8 to TRBJ1-5; maybe TRBD1 (5 bases). Germline V CDR1 and CDR2: SGHVS, FQNEAQ. The CDR3 covers 16 residues. With 0 bases removed from V and 2 bases from J, the gap between germline ends came to 11 bases. The CDR3 DNA reads TGTGCCAGCAGCTTAGCGGTTGGGGGGTGCAATCAGCCCCAGCATTTT. It encodes CASSLAVGGCNQPQHF.

The chain combines TRBV7-6 with TRBJ1-1; no clear D. CDR1 is SGHVS and CDR2 is FNYEAQ in the germline V gene. The germline V and J ends were trimmed by 2 bases and 1 base, with 5 bases remaining between them. The CDR3 length is 13 residues. In nucleotides, the CDR3 is TGTGCCAGCAGCTTATCTAAGAACACTGAAGCTTTCTTT. Protein sequence: CASSLSKNTEAFF.

The rearrangement joins TRBV9 to TRBJ2-3; 9 bases align to TRBD1. Trimming cost V 3 bases and J 5 bases; bases outside gene matches: 10. CDR1 is SGDLS and CDR2 is YYNGEE in the germline V gene. The CDR3 runs 16 residues. The CDR3 sequence: CASSAILQGAGDTQYF. CDR3 sequence (DNA): TGTGCCAGCAGCGCTATCCTACAGGGGGCGGGAGATACGCAGTATTTT.

J is TRBJ1-2 and V is TRBV5-5; perhaps TRBD1 as D (6 bases). From germline, CDR1 is SGHKS and CDR2 YYEKEE (reference sequence). Trimming took 0 bases from V and 4 from J, leaving 19 bases between them. The CDR3 has 17 amino acids. The CDR3 DNA follows: TGTGCCAGCAGCTTGGCGGCAGGGGCTGATCTTCTCTATGGCTACACCTTC. It codes for CASSLAAGADLLYGYTF.

Details on this clone: Distinct nucleotide sequences in the sample also encode this CDR3. The chain uses TRBV7-2 and TRBJ1-1; D remains ambiguous. Trimming removed 3 bases from V and 2 bases from J, with 10 bases in between. CDR3 length: 14 amino acids. Germline V CDR1 and CDR2: SGHTA, FQGNSA. CDR3 sequence: CASSLARLNTEAFF. CDR3 nucleotides: TGTGCCAGCAGCTTGGCCAGGTTAAACACTGAAGCTTTCTTT.

The chain couples TRBV6-1 to TRBJ2-5, with D perhaps TRBD1 (6 bases). Germline V gene data show CDR1 as MNHNS and CDR2 as SASEGT. V dropped 5 bases and J dropped 6 bases, with 19 bases sitting between them. This CDR3 comprises 15 residues. The DNA of the CDR3 is TGTGCCAGCAGTCTTACCCGGGACATCAGCCAGACCCAGTACTTC. As protein: CASSLTRDISQTQYF.

This clone is a singleton in its sample. Its ends do not fully match the called genes, so a read error is possible. The chain is built from TRBV2 and TRBJ2-7, with 7 bases aligning to TRBD1. Per germline, CDR1 SNHLY and CDR2 FYNNEI. CDR3 length equals 14 residues. This CDR3 is CASSFAGTDYERYF. CDR3 DNA: TGTGCCAGCAGTTTTGCCGGGACAGATTACGAGCGGTACTTC.

This clone occurred a few times. The gene calls are TRBV7-6 and TRBJ1-5; 7 nucleotides line up with TRBD1. The V and J ends lost 1 base and 6 bases, in that order; junction bases with no gene match: 6. CDR1 and CDR2 (germline): SGHVS, FNYEAQ. The CDR3 length is 15 residues. The DNA of the CDR3 is TGTGCCAGCAGCTTAGACAGGGGACTCGGTCAGCCCCAGCATTTT. Protein sequence: CASSLDRGLGQPQHF.

The chain couples TRBV21-1 to TRBJ1-1. TRBV21-1 is flagged as a pseudogene. This CDR3 has 15 residues. CDR3 sequence (DNA): TGTGCCAGCAGCAAAGTGGGGAGGCAAGGGACTGAAGCTTTCTTT. It specifies CASSKVGRQGTEAFF.

V usage is TRBV6-6 and J usage is TRBJ2-1; TRBD1 matches 9 bases. Germline V gene sequence: CDR1 MNHNY, CDR2 SVGAGI (reference sequence). After removal of 2 bases from V and 6 bases from J, the junction contained 8 bases not matched to a gene. This CDR3 region has 16 residues. CDR3 sequence reads: CASSYPPGQGSNEQFF. The CDR3 nucleotides are TGTGCCAGCAGTTACCCTCCGGGACAGGGTTCCAATGAGCAGTTCTTC.

The chain carries TRBV4-2 and TRBJ2-7; 8 positions agree with TRBD1. CDR3 size: 15 residues. Germline V gives CDR1 LGHNA, CDR2 YNFKEQ. V shed 1 base and J 2 bases; nucleotides not matched to a gene: 4. As DNA, the CDR3 is TGTGCCAGCAGCCAAGGGGGACAGGAACCCTACGAGCAGTACTTC. It encodes CASSQGGQEPYEQYF.

This chain uses TRBV19 with TRBJ2-1, with D maybe TRBD2 (6 bases). Germline-derived CDR1 and CDR2 are LNHDA and SQIVND (reference sequence). The V end was cut by 10 bases, the J end by 6 bases, with 19 bases between. This CDR3 has 14 amino acids. The CDR3 DNA is TGTGCCATAGGGAGGTCCGGGGTTTCCAATGAGCAGTTCTTC. Its protein product is CAIGRSGVSNEQFF.

The chain uses TRBV7-2 and TRBJ2-7; TRBD2 agrees at 12 bases. The CDR3 is made up of 17 amino acids. Germline V gives CDR1 SGHTA, CDR2 FQGNSA. V dropped 2 bases and J dropped 1; count of bases not matched to a gene: 6. The CDR3 sequence: CASSLSGTSGLSYEQYF. Here the CDR3 DNA reads TGTGCCAGCAGCTTATCGGGGACTAGCGGGCTGTCCTACGAGCAGTACTTC.

This rearrangement joins TRBV7-9 to TRBJ1-1; D ambiguous. This CDR3 contains 13 residues. V was shortened by 5 bases and J by 0 bases, with 7 bases between the two germline ends. Germline V gene data show CDR1 as SEHNR and CDR2 as FQNEAQ (reference sequence). The DNA for the CDR3 is TGTGCCAGCAGCCTTACGGTGAACACTGAAGCTTTCTTT. Protein product: CASSLTVNTEAFF.

This sequence joins TRBV19 and TRBJ1-5; D remains unclear. CDR3 length: 12 amino acids. Germline V CDR1 and CDR2: LNHDA, SQIVND (reference sequence). V lost 5 bases and J lost 7, with 9 bases in between. This chain's CDR3 is CASSGPSQPQHF. Written as DNA, the CDR3 is TGTGCCAGTAGTGGCCCATCGCAGCCCCAGCATTTT.

The rearrangement joins TRBV11-2 to TRBJ1-5; D remains ambiguous. The CDR3 contains 13 residues. Germline V gives CDR1 SGHAT, CDR2 FQNNGV. Trimming stripped 2 bases from V and 5 bases from J, with 7 bases between. The CDR3 region is CASSLWTDQPQHF. CDR3 nucleotides: TGTGCCAGCAGCTTATGGACCGATCAGCCCCAGCATTTT. Full variable domain (remainder filled in from reference TRBV11-2 and TRBJ1-5): EAGVAQSPRYKIIEKRQSVAFWCNPISGHATLYWYQQILGQGPKLLIQFQNNGVVDDSQLPKDRFSAERLKGVDSTLKIQPAKLEDSAVYLCASSLWTDQPQHFGDGTRLSIL.

For the CDR3, the DNA is TGTGCCAGCACTTTAGACCCGGGTACTGGCGGCTACACCTTC. Translating gives CASTLDPGTGGYTF. The chain employs TRBV6-1 and TRBJ1-2; D remains unclear. This CDR3 comprises 14 residues. Germline CDR1 reads MNHNS; CDR2 reads SASEGT. V shed 7 bases and J shed 8 bases, with 20 bases lying between them.

This chain connects TRBV7-3 to TRBJ2-1, with 8 bases that match TRBD1. Trimming removed 2 bases from V and 9 bases from J; junction bases left unmatched: 6. The CDR3 sequence is 14 residues long. From germline, CDR1 is SGHTA and CDR2 FQGTGA. The CDR3 DNA sequence: TGTGCCAGCAGCTTAGGACAGGGAGTCGGTGAGCAGTTCTTC. This codes for CASSLGQGVGEQFF.

This clone has a single count. The chain uses TRBV5-1 and TRBJ2-7; D is perhaps TRBD1 or TRBD2 (5 bases each). V lost 3 bases and J lost 3, with 13 bases in between. This CDR3 contains 14 residues. The germline gives CDR1 SGHRS, CDR2 YFSETQ. CDR3 amino acids: CASSWGTRNYEQYF. CDR3 sequence (DNA): TGCGCCAGCAGCTGGGGGACGAGGAACTACGAGCAGTACTTC.

This clone was observed once. The chain couples TRBV28 to TRBJ2-7; 10 bases match TRBD2. Trimming at V came to 2 bases and at J to 5 bases, leaving 12 bases not matched to a gene. Germline-derived CDR1 and CDR2 are MDHEN and SYDVKM. This CDR3 region has 17 residues. The CDR3 spells CASSLGPAGSGRHEQYF. CDR3 nucleotides: TGTGCCAGCAGTTTAGGCCCCGCAGGTAGCGGGAGGCACGAGCAGTACTTC.